One and the same sample provided the 22 T cell receptor beta chains below, sequenced in a study of blood T cells in healthy people across ages. Next came a second PCR, run for about 6 to 12 cycles, which used a sample-barcoded 5' primer along with a J-beta primer mix. MiXCR was run by TCRdb on the 5' RACE reads, yielding one entry per CDR3 protein. The data show fewer than 800,000 distinct CDR3 sequences, about half seen once. The sample was blood. These receptors all come from a woman aged 60-75 years in good health.

The chain combines TRBV3-1 with TRBJ1-2; D gene uncertain. This CDR3 comprises 13 residues. Trimming took 7 bases from V and 5 from J, leaving 14 bases between them. Germline lookup yields CDR1 LGHDT and CDR2 YNNKEL (reference sequence). CDR3 sequence: CASTPRAGYGYTF. The CDR3 DNA follows: TGTGCCAGCACTCCGAGGGCCGGATATGGCTACACCTTC.

This clonotype was observed once. The chain uses TRBV7-2 and TRBJ2-7; 10 nucleotides agree with TRBD2. The J call may be incorrect, as the DNA end agrees better with TRBJ2-5. The CDR3 totals 16 residues. Germline CDR1 reads SGHTA; CDR2 reads FQGNSA. The CDR3 region is CASSLAAGLAEETQYF. CDR3 in DNA: TGTGCCAGCAGCTTAGCGGCTGGACTAGCGGAAGAGACCCAGTACTTC.

In its sample, this clonotype was seen a few times. This CDR3 reads CASSTYGTYNEQFF. CDR3 DNA: TGTGCCAGCAGCACGTACGGGACCTACAATGAGCAGTTCTTC. The V gene is TRBV3-1, the J gene TRBJ2-1; D may be TRBD2 (5 bases). CDR3 length: 14 residues. Germline V gene data show CDR1 as LGHDT and CDR2 as YNNKEL (reference sequence). The V end was cut by 5 bases, the J end by 2 bases, with 10 bases between.

This clonotype was counted between two and nine times. The J gene is TRBJ2-3, the V gene TRBV5-1; D is uncertain. Germline loops: CDR1 SGHRS, CDR2 YFSETQ. The ends were cut back, 3 bases at V and 8 bases at J, with 7 bases in the middle. The CDR3 sequence is 11 residues long. CDR3 residues: CASSSLSTQYF. The CDR3 DNA is TGCGCCAGCAGCTCTTTGTCTACGCAGTATTTT.

This clonotype occurred a few times. The chain uses TRBV20-1 and TRBJ2-5; possibly TRBD1 for D (6 bases). Germline V lookup: CDR1 DFQATT, CDR2 SNEGSKA (reference sequence). CDR3 length equals 11 residues. In nucleotides, the CDR3 is TGCAGCGGACAGCTAAAAGAGACCCAGTACTTC. This gives the protein CSGQLKETQYF.

This clonotype was detected only a few times. V usage is TRBV4-3 and J usage is TRBJ2-5, with D perhaps TRBD1 or TRBD2 (5 bases each). This CDR3 is 15 amino acids long. Germline V lookup: CDR1 LGHNA, CDR2 YSLEER. The germline V and J ends were trimmed by 1 base and 1 base, with 10 bases remaining between them. CDR3 residues: CASSQVDGGQETQYF. The CDR3 bases are TGCGCCAGCAGCCAAGTTGATGGGGGCCAAGAGACCCAGTACTTC.

The chain recombines TRBV11-2 with TRBJ2-5; D uncertain. The end of the DNA is better explained by TRBJ2-7, so the J call may be wrong. This CDR3 is built from 15 residues. CDR1 and CDR2 (germline): SGHAT, FQNNGV. The CDR3 sequence: CASSLDVLVFYEQYF. The DNA of the CDR3 is TGTGCCAGCAGCTTAGACGTTCTAGTCTTCTACGAGCAGTACTTC.

J is TRBJ2-3 and V is TRBV27; tentatively, D is TRBD2 (5 bases). This CDR3 contains 11 residues. V dropped 6 bases and J dropped 10 bases, with 11 bases sitting between them. CDR1 is MNHEY and CDR2 is SMNVEV in the germline V gene (reference sequence). Here the CDR3 DNA reads TGTGCCAGCAGCCTAGCAAGTGCGCAGTATTTT. The encoded protein is CASSLASAQYF.

CDR3 loop: CASTTGRNTEAFF. Here the CDR3 DNA reads TGCGCCAGCACGACAGGACGGAACACTGAAGCTTTCTTT. The chain combines TRBV5-1 with TRBJ1-1, with a possible D match to TRBD1 (6 bases). The CDR3 runs to 13 residues. V was cut by 6 bases and J by 1 base, with 10 bases left in between. In germline, CDR1 is SGHRS, CDR2 YFSETQ. The whole variable domain, remainder taken from reference TRBV5-1 and TRBJ1-1, is KAGVTQTPRYLIKTRGQQVTLSCSPISGHRSVSWYQQTPGQGLQFLFEYFSETQRNKGNFPGRFSGRQFSNSRSEMNVSTLELGDSALYLCASTTGRNTEAFFGQGTRLTVV.

The chain links TRBV7-2 to TRBJ2-5, with 7 bases matching TRBD2. V trimming: 5 bases; J trimming: 1 base; junction bases outside the gene matches: 7. The CDR3 runs 15 residues. The V gene's germline CDR1 is SGHTA and CDR2 FQGNSA. CDR3 nucleotides: TGTGCCAGCAGCCCACGCCGGGGGGTCCAAGAGACCCAGTACTTC. This translates into CASSPRRGVQETQYF.

This clonotype was detected only a few times. The chain uses TRBV7-2 and TRBJ2-7; TRBD1 agrees at 7 bases. The CDR3 spans 20 residues. V lost 4 bases and J lost 0; bases outside the gene matches: 21. Germline V lookup: CDR1 SGHTA, CDR2 FQGNSA. CDR3 coding DNA: TGTGCCAGCAGCTCCAGACAGGGATTTTCCAGGGAGATGAGCTCCTACGAGCAGTACTTC. Protein: CASSSRQGFSREMSSYEQYF.

The chain carries TRBV5-6 and TRBJ2-1; D is ambiguous. Germline values: CDR1 SGHDT, CDR2 YYEEEE. There are 15 residues in the CDR3. V lost 0 bases, J lost 0 bases, and 7 bases lay in between. DNA for the CDR3: TGTGCCAGCAGCTTGGAGCCGAACTCCTACAATGAGCAGTTCTTC. Amino acids: CASSLEPNSYNEQFF.

Only a few counts were recorded for this clonotype. The V call is TRBV29-1, the J call TRBJ2-5, with 8 bases lining up with TRBD2. V gave up 5 bases and J gave up 4 bases; unmatched junction bases: 6. Germline values: CDR1 SQVTM, CDR2 ANQGSEA. This CDR3 region has 13 residues. This chain's CDR3 is CSVSASGRETQYF. The CDR3 DNA is TGCAGCGTTTCGGCCAGCGGGAGAGAGACCCAGTACTTC.

This clonotype has more than one count but fewer than ten. The chain carries TRBV6-2 or TRBV6-3 and TRBJ2-1; 15 nucleotides match TRBD2. The germline gives CDR1 MNHEY, CDR2 SVGEGT. The V and J ends lost 1 base and 2 bases, in that order; junction bases with no gene match: 12. The CDR3 is 21 residues long. The DNA for the CDR3 is TGTGCCAGCAGTTACTTACGACCTGGGACTAGCGGGAGGAGTACCTACAATGAGCAGTTCTTC. Protein product: CASSYLRPGTSGRSTYNEQFF.

The chain links TRBV30 to TRBJ2-7; no definite D call. Germline V lookup: CDR1 GTSNPN, CDR2 SVGIG (reference sequence). The germline V and J ends were trimmed by 3 bases and 1 base, with 10 bases remaining between them. The CDR3 has 13 residues. The CDR3 loop reads CAWRAVASYEQYF. In nucleotides, the CDR3 is TGTGCCTGGAGGGCGGTGGCGTCCTACGAGCAGTACTTC. Looking up the rest from reference TRBV30 and TRBJ2-7 gives the full variable domain: SQTIHQWPATLVQPVGSPLSLECTVEGTSNPNLYWYRQAAGRGLQLLFYSVGIGQISSEVPQNLSASRPQDRQFILSSKKLLLSDSGFYLCAWRAVASYEQYFGPGTRLTVT.

The J gene is TRBJ1-1, the V gene TRBV20-1; 7 bases fit TRBD1. Germline values: CDR1 DFQATT, CDR2 SNEGSKA (reference sequence). V dropped 6 bases and J dropped 5; count of bases not matched to a gene: 9. The length of the CDR3 is 13 residues. The CDR3 here is CSADGPGGTEAFF. The CDR3 nucleotides are TGCAGTGCAGACGGGCCAGGGGGGACTGAAGCTTTCTTT.

For the CDR3, the DNA is TGCGCCAGCAGCTTGTTTCCCGCAGGGGGCGCCTACGAGCAGTACTTC. Its translation is CASSLFPAGGAYEQYF. This chain uses TRBV5-1 with TRBJ2-7; 8 nucleotides line up with TRBD1. Per the germline V gene, CDR1 is SGHRS and CDR2 is YFSETQ. The CDR3 is 16 amino acids. V lost 1 base to trimming and J lost 2 bases; unmatched junction nucleotides: 8.

This chain links TRBV28 with TRBJ2-1; possible D gene TRBD2, 5 bases. Between the trimmed V and J ends, which lost 10 bases and 7 bases, there was a span of 32 bases. In germline, CDR1 is MDHEN, CDR2 SYDVKM. The CDR3 runs 18 residues. The CDR3 DNA reads TGTGCCACTTCGCGGCTAGCTTTCGATCGGCCTCACAGAAATGAGCAGTTCTTC. Its translation: CATSRLAFDRPHRNEQFF.

The CDR3 loop is CASSWGRNEKLFF. The CDR3 nucleotides are TGTGCCAGCAGCTGGGGCCGGAATGAAAAACTGTTTTTT. This sequence joins TRBV7-2 and TRBJ1-4, with D possibly matching TRBD1 (5 bases). V lost 4 bases, J lost 5 bases, and 8 bases lay in between. This CDR3 spans 13 amino acids. Germline V gene data show CDR1 as SGHTA and CDR2 as FQGNSA.

The chain recombines TRBV14 with TRBJ2-3, with a tentative D call TRBD2 (6 bases). The CDR3 is 13 amino acids. Germline values: CDR1 SGHDN, CDR2 FVKESK. Deletions cut 1 base from V and 9 bases from J, with 11 bases between. The CDR3 region has the DNA TGTGCCAGCAGCCAAGGAGGTCGGGGGACGCAGTATTTT. Encoded protein: CASSQGGRGTQYF. The full variable domain, its missing parts supplied by reference TRBV14 and TRBJ2-3, is EAGVTQFPSHSVIEKGQTVTLRCDPISGHDNLYWYRRVMGKEIKFLLHFVKESKQDESGMPNNRFLAERTGGTYSTLKVQPAELEDSGVYFCASSQGGRGTQYFGPGTRLTVL.

A note on this clonotype: Germline is not matched at one junction end, which may reflect a read error. In DNA form, the CDR3 reads TGTGCCAGCGCACCAGGGGGGACGGAGACCCAGTACTTC. It is translated as CASAPGGTETQYF. The chain employs TRBV18 and TRBJ2-5; perhaps TRBD1 as D (7 bases). The CDR3 length is 13 residues. Germline CDR1 reads KGHSH; CDR2 reads LQKENI.

This sequence joins TRBV7-2 and TRBJ1-6; 8 bases line up with TRBD1. The CDR3 contains 15 residues. Germline CDR1 SGHTA, CDR2 FQGNSA. Trimming cost V 3 bases and J 7 bases; bases outside gene matches: 5. As DNA, the CDR3 is TGTGCCAGCAGCTTGCAGGGGGCGATCAATTCACCCCTCCACTTT. Its protein is CASSLQGAINSPLHF.